This entry is about one TCR beta chain. What this receptor recognizes is not known. Base-call qualities are not available, and no considerably larger clone is one nucleotide away. Libraries came from the immunoSEQ multiplex PCR assay. For most patients, genomic DNA was subjected to high-throughput TCR-beta CDR3 sequencing by Adaptive Biotechnologies. The study's own analysis went as follows. TCR sequencing data were retrieved from Adaptive's ImmunoSEQ software for 15 to 20 patients, whereas three other patients were processed with MiXCR and VDJtools. CDR3 nucleotide sequences shared by donor and recipient were removed because the origin of these sequences could not be assigned. At least 2-fold expansion over unstimulated cells and a minimum CFSE-low frequency of 0.002% (template counts) or 0.001% (read counts) were required for clones to be classified as alloreactive. Clones detected in sequenced pre-transplant spleen, lymph node, or MLR CFSE-low populations of the donor or recipient were defined as mappable. Cumulative frequency of alloreactive clones was calculated as a percentage of all sequences weighted by copy number. Held by TCRdb, this immuneACCESS table contains in-frame sequences only and omits some clones. Under half of the omission traces to an unresolved V gene where checked; the cause of the rest is unknown. V and J calls and clone size are given by that table; D and trimming were obtained from the DNA. The sample table records roughly 7,300 clones; roughly 75% of these occur just once. The ten largest account for about 12% of the sample.

This sample was taken from a study of graft-versus-host responses after intestinal transplantation (dated by TCRdb to 2020 to 2022). Background for the entire study: Recipients received multivisceral, liver-intestinal, or isolated intestinal transplants. Donor T cell macrochimerism was defined as a peak of at least 4% donor T cells among recipient peripheral blood mononuclear cells. Rather than going through the commercial service, samples from a few later patients were sequenced in-house on an Illumina MiSeq and processed with MiXCR. After intestinal transplantation, graft-versus-host and host-versus-graft alloreactive T cell clones in the graft, circulation and bone marrow were tracked using bulk TCR-beta CDR3 sequencing. Of the roughly 26 intestinal transplant recipients enrolled in the cohort, one of whom was a retransplant, 3 patients without pretransplant specimens were excluded. Anti-thymocyte globulin induction was given to all recipients, followed by maintenance tacrolimus and steroids for two to four years. Alloreactive clones were identified by sequencing pre-transplant mixed lymphocyte reaction products and comparing these products with unstimulated pre-transplant donor and recipient T cells.

Overall study results and their limits: Conclusions were limited by the relatively low number and heterogeneity of intestinal transplant patients. Peak levels of circulating GvH clones were associated with declines in HvG clones early after transplant. In the allografts of patients with donor T cell macrochimerism, GvH to HvG T cell clonal ratios were high. GvH clones were detected in recipient bone marrow, and some appeared earlier in ileal mucosa or blood, consistent with an intestinal mucosal origin.

The CDR3 covers 14 residues, taking in both the cysteine and the phenylalanine. The kept DNA is CDR3 alone, 42 bases in frame from the first base. V is clipped by 2 bases and J by 5 bases, and the sequence between their germline boundaries is 11 bases long. Based on the germline V gene, the CDR1 and CDR2 sequences are SGHRS and YFSETQ. Intraepithelial and lamina propria lymphocytes were isolated from graft specimens using dithiothreitol, EDTA incubations and collagenase D digestion. Bulk TCR-beta sequencing was performed on serial intestinal graft biopsy specimens collected as late as 600 days after transplant.

This clonotype was obtained from a human patient who received an intestinal transplant, so some T cells may come from the graft donor. The rearrangement joined TRBV5-1 to TRBJ2-1; the D gene is unclear. This material consisted of ileum tissue, taken 220 to 230 days after intestinal transplant. The nucleotides read TGCGCCAGCAGCTTATGGCAGAATAACAATGAGCAGTTCTTC. It specifies CASSLWQNNNEQFF.